This TCR beta chain stems from a study of shared clonotypes between healthy human individuals. Regarding this clone: Its target is unknown.

The CDR3 extends over 15 amino acids. V was shortened by 4 bases and J by 1 base, with 9 bases between the two germline ends. Germline V lookup: CDR1 SGHNT, CDR2 YYREEE (reference sequence). Repertoires were generated with immunoSEQ multiplex PCR, while TCRdb's copy carries only in-frame clones and drops some. The sample lists some 1,100,000 clones, 75% to 80% occurring once. General study findings and limits: Generation of non-shared clonotypes was less probable than generation of clonotypes shared by all four donors.

Source material: memory CD4+ T cells from PBMCs. The subset here: CD45RA-negative fraction. The sequence came from a young man in good health. Some clones in this sample may be carry-over from other donors' samples. J is TRBJ2-6 and V is TRBV5-4, with D perhaps matching TRBD1 (6 bases). The CDR3 sequence is CASSGTTSGANVLTF. The CDR3 nucleotides are TGTGCCAGCAGCGGGACAACTTCTGGGGCCAACGTCCTGACTTTC.